This T cell receptor beta chain was identified during a study of CXCR3-negative and CXCR3-positive naive CD8 T cells (dated by TCRdb to about 2019). Looking at the study overall: Some 150 million TRB reads were obtained in total, roughly 1.5 +/- 0.3 million reads per library. Diversity and physicochemical repertoire analyses were performed on around 10 donors pooled from two independent experiments. The TRBV-TRBJ cluster analysis covered naive subsets from 5 donors and memory cells from 3 donors.

For every CD8+ T cell subset, 250,000 to 300,000 cells were flow-sorted straight into RLT lysis buffer, and each subset was sorted in triplicate. Naive CD8+ T cells were defined stringently as CD45RO-CCR7+CD27+CD95- to exclude memory contaminants. Peripheral blood mononuclear cells were isolated from buffy coats by standard density gradient centrifugation. A FACSAria III was used to flow-sort naive CD8+ T cells into CXCR3-negative and CXCR3-positive populations. An RNeasy Mini Kit was used to extract total RNA from the sorted cells. This sample was sequenced with a NextSeq 550. The Human TCR Profiling Kit (MiLaboratory) was used to make UMI-labeled 5' RACE TRB cDNA libraries. The full amount of extracted RNA was used for cDNA synthesis, and the full amount of resulting cDNA was used for PCR amplification. Libraries were prepared in parallel with an identical number of PCR cycles. Processing in the source paper ran as follows. MIGEC and MiXCR extracted about 50,000 +/- 10,000 unique UMI-labeled TRB cDNA molecules per library, requiring at least two reads per UMI. An average of approximately 40,000 +/- 10,000 functional in-frame TRB CDR3 nucleotide clonotypes without stop codons was found per library. Diversity metrics, including normalized Shannon-Wiener and Chao1, were computed in VDJtools after downsampling to 5000 UMI-labeled TRB molecules per sample. VDJtools computed clonotype-size-weighted physicochemical properties of the central five CDR3 residues: interaction energy, strength, volume and Kidera factor 4. TCRdb reprocessed the reads, reporting each CDR3 protein sequence once and no DNA. The V and J calls, along with clone size, are taken from TCRdb and not from the paper's own processing. The sample's own table lists approximately 5,000 distinct CDR3 sequences. About 1.5% of the sample is in the top ten clones.

This clonotype is medium-sized (0.01 to 0.1%) by frequency; its count is not recorded. What this receptor recognizes is not known. Broad study findings and their caveats: Both naive subsets had comparably high repertoire diversity, while memory CD8+ T cells had much lower repertoire diversity. Surface CD5, linked to self-reactivity in mice, was comparable between naive subsets; TCR interaction strength was therefore also inferred from TRB CDR3 physicochemical properties. Compared with CXCR3-negative naive cells, CXCR3-positive naive cells had TRB CDR3s with higher hydrophobicity (lower Kidera factor 4), lower energy, and higher strength and volume indices. Freshly isolated PBMCs were used for most assays because CXCR3 expression went down partially after cryopreservation. Within the same donor, TRBV-TRBJ usage looked similar between naive CXCR3-negative and CXCR3-positive cells, but memory cells had distinct patterns.

The sequenced material came from naive CXCR3- CD8+ T cells from blood. The intended sense of this specimen's cell subset or site label: CD45RO-CCR7+CD27+CD95- naive CD8+ T cells lacking CXCR3 (TNR3-). This TCR came from a human donor in good health. Some clones in this sample may be carry-over from other donors' samples.

CDR3 reads: CSPPGGGQPQHF. The chain uses TRBV29-1 and TRBJ1-5; the D gene TCRdb calls, TRBD1, cannot be checked with no DNA. CDR1 SQVTM and CDR2 ANQGSEA are derived from the germline V gene. The CDR3 measures 12 amino acids from cysteine to phenylalanine. The DNA is unrecorded. Extended through the reference TRBV29-1 and TRBJ1-5 proteins, this CDR3 yields the full variable domain: SAVISQKPSRDICQRGTSLTIQCQVDSQVTMMFWYRQQPGQSLTLIATANQGSEATYESGFVIDKFPISRPNLTFSTLTVSNMSPEDSSIYLCSPPGGGQPQHFGDGTRLSIL.